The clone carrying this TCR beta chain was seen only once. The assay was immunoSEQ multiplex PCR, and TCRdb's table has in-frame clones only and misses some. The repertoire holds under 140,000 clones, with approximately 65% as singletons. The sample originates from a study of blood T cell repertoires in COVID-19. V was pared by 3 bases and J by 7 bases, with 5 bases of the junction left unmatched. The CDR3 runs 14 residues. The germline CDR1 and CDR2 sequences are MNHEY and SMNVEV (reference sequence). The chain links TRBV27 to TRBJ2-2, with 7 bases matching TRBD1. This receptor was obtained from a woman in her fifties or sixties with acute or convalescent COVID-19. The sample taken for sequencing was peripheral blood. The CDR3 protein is CASSLTGNNGELFF. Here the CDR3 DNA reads TGTGCCAGCAGTTTGACAGGGAATAACGGGGAGCTGTTTTTT.